Presented here are 21 T cell receptor beta chains from one specimen sequenced in a study of T cell changes during pregnancy in multiple sclerosis. The data were produced by immunoSEQ multiplex PCR, yet TCRdb's version contains in-frame clones alone and is incomplete. The sample records over 50,000 clones, under 95% being singletons. Here the sequenced sample was peripheral blood, taken in the third trimester of pregnancy. These TCRs come from a female donor in good health, enrolled as a control in a pregnancy study.

In the case of this clone: One end of the junction fails to match germline, which may point to a read error. The V gene is TRBV6-1, the J gene TRBJ1-2; D possibly corresponds to TRBD1 (5 bases). CDR1 is MNHNS and CDR2 is SASEGT in the germline V gene. The CDR3 has 15 amino acids. The CDR3 DNA is TGTGCCAGCACTGAAGGGACTCTGGGAGGATATGGCTACACCTTC. This translates into CASTEGTLGGYGYTF.

The V gene is TRBV6-1, the J gene TRBJ2-5; 9 bases map to TRBD1. Per the germline V gene, CDR1 is MNHNS and CDR2 is SASEGT. The CDR3 loop spans 15 amino acids. V was clipped by 6 bases and J by 5 bases; unmatched bases: 10. The CDR3 DNA reads TGTGCCAGCAGCGCGGACAGGGGCCGAACGGAGACCCAGTACTTC. As protein: CASSADRGRTETQYF.

The chain couples TRBV5-1 to TRBJ1-4, with D hard to call. Trimming stripped 4 bases from V and 5 bases from J, with 12 bases between. CDR1 is SGHRS, CDR2 YFSETQ, per germline. The CDR3 totals 14 residues. The CDR3 loop is CASSPPGKNEKLFF. The CDR3 nucleotides read TGCGCCAGCAGCCCGCCCGGGAAGAATGAAAAACTGTTTTTT.

The chain links TRBV11-2 to TRBJ1-2; tentative D call: TRBD1 (6 bases). The germline gives CDR1 SGHAT, CDR2 FQNNGV. CDR3 length: 14 amino acids. V dropped 6 bases and J dropped 2 bases, with 13 bases sitting between them. The CDR3 region is CASSLTQGNYGYTF. The DNA of the CDR3 is TGTGCCAGCAGTCTTACTCAGGGGAACTATGGCTACACCTTC.

The genes are TRBV7-9 and TRBJ1-1; weak D call: TRBD1 (6 bases). V was cut by 5 bases and J by 3 bases, with 10 bases left in between. The CDR3 contains 13 residues. The germline CDR1 and CDR2 sequences are SEHNR and FQNEAQ (reference sequence). This CDR3 reads CASSHPGDTEAFF. The CDR3 DNA is TGTGCCAGCAGCCACCCAGGGGACACTGAAGCTTTCTTT.

The genes are TRBV6-5 and TRBJ2-2; 7 bases fit TRBD1. The germline CDR1 and CDR2 sequences are MNHEY and SVGAGI. This CDR3 is 16 amino acids long. V shed 0 bases, J shed 4 bases, and the junction held 5 bases outside the gene matches. In nucleotides, the CDR3 is TGTGCCAGCAGTTACTCCCGGGACAGACCCACCGGGGAGCTGTTTTTT. Protein sequence: CASSYSRDRPTGELFF.

On this clone: Other DNA sequences from this sample encode an identical CDR3 as well. The DNA of the CDR3 is TGTGCCAGCAGCCCGGACAGGGCAGGCTACACCTTC. It yields the protein CASSPDRAGYTF. V is TRBV6-5 and J is TRBJ1-2, with 8 bases aligning to TRBD1. The CDR3 loop spans 12 amino acids. The V gene's germline CDR1 is MNHEY and CDR2 SVGAGI. V lost 6 bases and J lost 8; bases outside the gene matches: 5.

This sequence joins TRBV4-1 and TRBJ1-1, with D possibly matching TRBD1 (5 bases). There are 14 residues in the CDR3. Germline V gives CDR1 MGHRA, CDR2 YSYEKL. V was trimmed by 4 bases and J by 1 base, leaving 10 bases between them. Written as DNA, the CDR3 is TGCGCCAGCAGCCGGGACTACGGGAACACTGAAGCTTTCTTT. Its translation is CASSRDYGNTEAFF.

This sequence joins TRBV20-1 and TRBJ2-1; no clear D. CDR1 and CDR2 from the germline V gene are DFQATT and SNEGSKA (reference sequence). The V gene lost 6 bases and the J gene lost 10 bases, with 13 bases spanning the gap. The CDR3 sequence is 11 residues long. CDR3 in amino acids: CSATPAGEQFF. For the CDR3, the DNA is TGCAGTGCCACTCCCGCCGGGGAGCAGTTCTTC.

The V and J genes are TRBV29-1 and TRBJ1-1, with D maybe TRBD1 (6 bases). CDR1 is SQVTM and CDR2 is ANQGSEA in the germline V gene. This CDR3 has 10 amino acids. CDR3 DNA sequence: TGCCCCAGGGGGAACACTGAAGCTTTCTTT. It codes for CPRGNTEAFF.

The rearrangement uses TRBV29-1 and TRBJ1-2, with TRBD1 as a possible D gene (5 bases). The CDR3 totals 12 residues. Trimming shortened V by 2 bases and J by 8 bases, and 12 bases separated the two germline ends. Germline values: CDR1 SQVTM, CDR2 ANQGSEA. DNA of the CDR3: TGCAGCGTTGAAACTGCAGGGTCCGGCTACACCTTC. This translates into CSVETAGSGYTF.

This clone was counted a few times. The J gene is TRBJ2-7, the V gene TRBV15, with 8 bases identical to TRBD1. With 3 bases clipped from V and 0 bases from J, the junction kept 1 base outside the gene matches. Germline values: CDR1 LNHNV, CDR2 YYDKDF (reference sequence). The CDR3 extends over 14 amino acids. The CDR3 DNA reads TGTGCCACCAGCAGGGGGACAGGCTCCTACGAGCAGTACTTC. It codes for CATSRGTGSYEQYF.

The genes are TRBV28 and TRBJ2-7; D gene uncertain. CDR1 and CDR2 (germline): MDHEN, SYDVKM. The V end lost 4 bases, the J end lost 2 bases, and 6 bases lay between the germline ends. The length of the CDR3 is 12 residues. The DNA of the CDR3 is TGTGCCAGCAGTTGGGCAGCCTACGAGCAGTACTTC. Residues: CASSWAAYEQYF.

The chain uses TRBV7-2 and TRBJ1-3; 7 nucleotides agree with TRBD1. This CDR3 is built from 18 residues. CDR1 and CDR2 from the germline V gene are SGHTA and FQGNSA. V lost 0 bases and J lost 8; bases outside the gene matches: 16. CDR3 in DNA: TGTGCCAGCAGCTTAGCTCGGTCGACAGGGACCAAAGCATACACCATATATTTT. Translating gives CASSLARSTGTKAYTIYF.

This sequence joins TRBV7-9 and TRBJ1-1; weak D call: TRBD1 (6 bases). Trimming took 1 base from V and 11 from J, leaving 14 bases between them. The germline V gene has CDR1 SEHNR and CDR2 FQNEAQ (reference sequence). The length of the CDR3 is 13 residues. The CDR3: CASSLGSTGRAFF. CDR3 DNA: TGTGCCAGCAGCTTAGGTTCTACAGGGCGGGCTTTCTTT. Full variable domain (remainder filled in from reference TRBV7-9 and TRBJ1-1): DTGVSQNPRHKITKRGQNVTFRCDPISEHNRLYWYRQTLGQGPEFLTYFQNEAQLEKSRLLSDRFSAERPKGSFSTLEIQRTEQGDSAMYLCASSLGSTGRAFFGQGTRLTVV.

V and J are TRBV4-1 and TRBJ1-3; tentative D call: TRBD1 (5 bases). V dropped 1 base and J dropped 3 bases, with 10 bases sitting between them. The CDR3 contains 15 residues. Germline V gene data show CDR1 as MGHRA and CDR2 as YSYEKL. CDR3: CASSQGQLDGNTIYF. The CDR3 DNA sequence: TGCGCCAGCAGCCAAGGACAGCTTGATGGAAACACCATATATTTT.

The chain joins TRBV9 to TRBJ2-5, with D hard to call. Germline CDR1 is SGDLS and CDR2 is YYNGEE. The CDR3 is 13 residues long. Between the trimmed V and J ends, which lost 0 bases and 4 bases, there was a span of 7 bases. CDR3 protein: CASSVVPGETQYF. The DNA of the CDR3 is TGTGCCAGCAGCGTAGTTCCCGGAGAGACCCAGTACTTC.

This rearrangement joins TRBV7-3 to TRBJ2-6; D perhaps matches TRBD1 (5 bases). Germline V CDR1 and CDR2: SGHTA, FQGTGA. V was cut by 5 bases and J by 0 bases, with 8 bases left in between. This CDR3 has 15 amino acids. The CDR3 protein is CASSLDSSGANVLTF. In nucleotides, the CDR3 is TGTGCCAGCAGCCTCGACAGCTCTGGGGCCAACGTCCTGACTTTC.

This clone came up once. Other DNA sequences in this specimen translate into the identical CDR3. The chain couples TRBV15 to TRBJ1-2; 10 nucleotides match TRBD1. The CDR3 is 14 residues long. Germline V CDR1 and CDR2: LNHNV, YYDKDF (reference sequence). Losses at the gene ends were 6 bases for V and 4 bases for J; bases not matched to a gene: 5. CDR3 protein: CATRTGGDPYGYTF. For the CDR3, the DNA is TGTGCCACCAGGACAGGGGGCGACCCCTATGGCTACACCTTC.

The rearrangement links TRBV9 to TRBJ2-7, with TRBD1 identical over 10 bases. Germline values: CDR1 SGDLS, CDR2 YYNGEE. With 2 bases clipped from V and 3 bases from J, the junction kept 2 bases outside the gene matches. CDR3 length: 14 residues. CDR3 bases: TGTGCCAGCAGCGTTGGGACAGGGGTCTACGAGCAGTACTTC. Protein: CASSVGTGVYEQYF.

This clone was detected a few times. The gene calls are TRBV6-5 and TRBJ1-5; D not certain. Trimming took 6 bases from V and 6 from J, leaving 9 bases between them. Germline CDR1 and CDR2: MNHEY and SVGAGI. The CDR3 contains 12 residues. CDR3 nucleotides: TGTGCCAGCAGCTTCTCGGGTCAGCCCCAGCATTTT. Translation: CASSFSGQPQHF.